This entry lists 20 T cell receptor beta chains sequenced from one sample in a study of vaccination effects on CD4 cells after COVID-19. The antigens for these receptors are not known. ViraFEST used viral peptide pools to expand antigen-specific CD4+ T cells before sequencing. Researchers isolated CD4+ T cells once approximately 10 days of culture had elapsed. As their vaccination, participants received two doses of either BNT162b2 or mRNA-1273. Sequenced by immunoSEQ multiplex PCR; TCRdb stores in-frame clones only, minus some. The table has around 32,000 clones, under 75% seen once. The material sequenced was CD4+ T cells from PBMCs cultured with HCoV-229E spike peptides, taken after COVID-19 vaccination. The receptor set was obtained from a human donor who received a COVID-19 vaccine.

The J gene is TRBJ2-2, the V gene TRBV7-9, with D perhaps TRBD1 (5 bases). The CDR3 has 16 amino acids. V shed 6 bases and J shed 0 bases, with 14 bases lying between them. Germline-derived CDR1 and CDR2 are SEHNR and FQNEAQ (reference sequence). Here the CDR3 reads CASSAGPAANTGELFF. The CDR3 region has the DNA TGTGCCAGCAGTGCAGGGCCGGCCGCGAACACCGGGGAGCTGTTTTTT. The full variable domain, rest sourced from reference TRBV7-9 and TRBJ2-2, is DTGVSQNPRHKITKRGQNVTFRCDPISEHNRLYWYRQTLGQGPEFLTYFQNEAQLEKSRLLSDRFSAERPKGSFSTLEIQRTEQGDSAMYLCASSAGPAANTGELFFGEGSRLTVL.

V gene TRBV5-1 combines with J gene TRBJ2-1, with 12 nucleotides matching TRBD2. The CDR3 is 16 residues long. The germline CDR1 and CDR2 sequences are SGHRS and YFSETQ. V lost 5 bases and J lost 1; bases outside the gene matches: 4. The CDR3 coding sequence is TGCGCCAGCAGGGTACTAGCGGGGGGATCCTACAATGAGCAGTTCTTC. Encoded protein: CASRVLAGGSYNEQFF. The full variable domain, rest sourced from reference TRBV5-1 and TRBJ2-1, is KAGVTQTPRYLIKTRGQQVTLSCSPISGHRSVSWYQQTPGQGLQFLFEYFSETQRNKGNFPGRFSGRQFSNSRSEMNVSTLELGDSALYLCASRVLAGGSYNEQFFGPGTRLTVL.

The genes are TRBV11-1 and TRBJ2-5, with 8 bases fitting TRBD1. The CDR3 has 14 amino acids. V lost 5 bases to trimming and J lost 7 bases; unmatched junction nucleotides: 9. Looked up from germline, CDR1 is SGHAT and CDR2 is FQDESV (reference sequence). The CDR3 coding sequence is TGTGCCAGCAGCCTCACGGACAGGGTCGGGACCCAGTACTTC. This gives the protein CASSLTDRVGTQYF.

This chain joins TRBV11-1 and TRBJ2-3, with 7 positions matching TRBD2. Per germline, CDR1 SGHAT and CDR2 FQDESV (reference sequence). V gave up 1 base and J gave up 1 base; unmatched junction bases: 5. This CDR3 has 16 residues. CDR3 coding DNA: TGTGCCAGCAGCTTAGAGTTGGCGGGGGGCACAGATACGCAGTATTTT. It encodes CASSLELAGGTDTQYF.

This sequence joins TRBV5-1 and TRBJ1-3; perhaps TRBD1 as D (6 bases). V was trimmed by 4 bases and J by 3 bases, leaving 17 bases between them. This CDR3 is built from 16 residues. In germline, CDR1 is SGHRS, CDR2 YFSETQ. CDR3 amino acids: CASSLLGGGIGNTIYF. Written as DNA, the CDR3 is TGCGCCAGCAGCCTGCTGGGAGGGGGTATTGGAAACACCATATATTTT.

The chain is built from TRBV5-4 and TRBJ1-3, with unresolved D. Trimming cost V 1 base and J 2 bases, with 10 bases left between them. Germline V gene data show CDR1 as SGHNT and CDR2 as YYREEE (reference sequence). The CDR3 is made up of 15 amino acids. The CDR3 protein is CASSLQGRTGNTIYF. The CDR3 DNA follows: TGTGCCAGCAGCTTGCAAGGGAGAACTGGAAACACCATATATTTT. The full variable domain, its missing parts supplied by reference TRBV5-4 and TRBJ1-3, is ETGVTQSPTHLIKTRGQQVTLRCSSQSGHNTVSWYQQALGQGPQFIFQYYREEENGRGNFPPRFSGLQFPNYSSELNVNALELDDSALYLCASSLQGRTGNTIYFGEGSWLTVV.

The rearrangement links TRBV11-3 to TRBJ2-1; the D is unclear. Between the trimmed V and J ends, which lost 1 base and 7 bases, there was a span of 11 bases. Germline values: CDR1 SGHNT, CDR2 YENEEA. The CDR3 consists of 14 residues. The CDR3 loop is CASSLGGKWNEQFF. CDR3 coding DNA: TGTGCCAGCAGCTTAGGTGGGAAGTGGAATGAGCAGTTCTTC.

This clone was seen more than once but under ten times. The rearrangement joins TRBV3-1 (or the pseudogene TRBV3-2) to TRBJ1-1; unclear D gene. V lost 3 bases and J lost 1, with 6 bases in between. CDR1 and CDR2 from the germline V gene are LGHDT and YNNKEL (reference sequence). The CDR3 length is 13 residues. The CDR3 here is CASSQLENTEAFF. Written as DNA, the CDR3 is TGTGCCAGCAGCCAGTTAGAGAACACTGAAGCTTTCTTT.

The chain uses TRBV7-9 and TRBJ1-3, with unresolved D. Germline CDR1 reads SEHNR; CDR2 reads FQNEAQ (reference sequence). Trimming shortened V by 5 bases and J by 3 bases, and 8 bases separated the two germline ends. This CDR3 is 13 amino acids long. In DNA, the CDR3 is TGTGCCAGCAGCAGGGATGGTGGAAACACCATATATTTT. Encoded protein: CASSRDGGNTIYF. Based on the CDR3 plus reference TRBV7-9 and TRBJ1-3, the full variable domain is DTGVSQNPRHKITKRGQNVTFRCDPISEHNRLYWYRQTLGQGPEFLTYFQNEAQLEKSRLLSDRFSAERPKGSFSTLEIQRTEQGDSAMYLCASSRDGGNTIYFGEGSWLTVV.

This chain links TRBV2 with TRBJ1-1; tentatively, D is TRBD1 (5 bases). Germline lookup yields CDR1 SNHLY and CDR2 FYNNEI. The CDR3 contains 17 residues. V was clipped by 8 bases and J by 1 base, with 23 bases between them. As DNA, the CDR3 is TGTGCCAGCGGGGGACCAATAGTCCTTCCCGAGAACACTGAAGCTTTCTTT. Residues: CASGGPIVLPENTEAFF.

The chain recombines TRBV2 with TRBJ2-5; 7 nucleotides agree with TRBD2. Germline assignment: CDR1 SNHLY and CDR2 FYNNEI. V was pared by 8 bases and J by 5 bases, with 14 bases of the junction left unmatched. This CDR3 spans 15 amino acids. DNA for the CDR3: TGTGCCAGCTCAGACCGGGCGGGGAGGGGTGAGACCCAGTACTTC. Translated, it gives CASSDRAGRGETQYF.

V gene TRBV5-8 combines with J gene TRBJ2-6, with D possibly TRBD1 on 6 matching bases. Trimming took off 3 bases at V and 0 bases at J, with 13 bases between the two ends. The CDR3 extends over 17 amino acids. CDR1 and CDR2 from the germline V gene are SGHTS and YDEGEE. CDR3 residues: CASSSDLGGSGANVLTF. In DNA form, the CDR3 reads TGTGCCAGCAGCTCGGACCTAGGGGGCTCTGGGGCCAACGTCCTGACTTTC.

This clone was seen a few times. The chain links TRBV5-4 to TRBJ1-2; maybe TRBD1 (5 bases). This CDR3 spans 14 amino acids. The ends were cut back, 1 base at V and 2 bases at J, with 9 bases in the middle. Per the germline V gene, CDR1 is SGHNT and CDR2 is YYREEE (reference sequence). DNA of the CDR3: TGTGCCAGCAGCTTGCCGGGGCCAAACTATGGCTACACCTTC. Translated: CASSLPGPNYGYTF. The full variable domain, with the rest looked up from reference TRBV5-4 and TRBJ1-2, is ETGVTQSPTHLIKTRGQQVTLRCSSQSGHNTVSWYQQALGQGPQFIFQYYREEENGRGNFPPRFSGLQFPNYSSELNVNALELDDSALYLCASSLPGPNYGYTFGSGTRLTVV.

The chain joins TRBV6-5 to TRBJ1-2, with 7 nucleotides matching TRBD1. Germline V gene sequence: CDR1 MNHEY, CDR2 SVGAGI. Trimming removed 6 bases from V and 5 bases from J; junction bases left unmatched: 6. This CDR3 spans 13 amino acids. DNA for the CDR3: TGTGCCAGCAGGGCCGGGACAGAGTATGGCTACACCTTC. Translating it yields CASRAGTEYGYTF.

The gene calls are TRBV30 and TRBJ1-4; possible D gene TRBD1, 5 bases. The CDR3 is 12 residues long. Germline V gene sequence: CDR1 GTSNPN, CDR2 SVGIG (reference sequence). The V end was cut by 1 base, the J end by 8 bases, with 8 bases between. The CDR3 nucleotides are TGTGCCTGGAGTGGGGGGTCGGAAAAACTGTTTTTT. It yields the protein CAWSGGSEKLFF.

V gene TRBV3-1 (or the pseudogene TRBV3-2) combines with J gene TRBJ2-5, with 7 bases identical to TRBD2. With 3 bases clipped from V and 4 bases from J, the junction kept 5 bases outside the gene matches. Germline V lookup: CDR1 LGHDT, CDR2 YNNKEL (reference sequence). The CDR3 has 14 amino acids. As DNA, the CDR3 is TGTGCCAGCAGCCACTTTGGGGAGGGAGAGACCCAGTACTTC. Translation: CASSHFGEGETQYF.

This chain links TRBV5-6 with TRBJ2-1; 9 bases are shared with TRBD1. The CDR3 is 17 amino acids. Germline V gives CDR1 SGHDT, CDR2 YYEEEE. With V trimmed by 1 base and J by 6 bases, 11 bases remained unmatched. As DNA, the CDR3 is TGTGCCAGCAGCTTGAACTTGATACGGACAGGGGCCAATGAGCAGTTCTTC. It yields the protein CASSLNLIRTGANEQFF.

The chain recombines TRBV6-1 with TRBJ1-5; weak D call: TRBD1 (5 bases). This CDR3 is 14 amino acids long. V was clipped by 0 bases and J by 6 bases, with 9 bases between them. The germline V gene has CDR1 MNHNS and CDR2 SASEGT. As DNA, the CDR3 is TGTGCCAGCAGTGAAGCGGGGGGAGGTCAGCCCCAGCATTTT. Its protein is CASSEAGGGQPQHF.

V is TRBV20-1 and J is TRBJ1-2; D perhaps matches TRBD1 (5 bases). The CDR3 has 19 residues. V lost 3 bases, J lost 5 bases, and 31 bases lay in between. Germline CDR1 is DFQATT and CDR2 is SNEGSKA (reference sequence). CDR3 sequence reads: CSASSASQGSKGVKYGYTF. CDR3 nucleotide sequence: TGCAGTGCTAGTTCGGCCAGTCAGGGATCTAAGGGAGTGAAGTATGGCTACACCTTC.

V and J are TRBV6-5 and TRBJ2-7; D perhaps matches TRBD1 (6 bases). This CDR3 contains 12 residues. The V end was cut by 7 bases, the J end by 3 bases, with 10 bases between. Germline assignment: CDR1 MNHEY and CDR2 SVGAGI. The CDR3 loop is CASTGRGYEQYF. DNA for the CDR3: TGTGCCAGCACCGGCAGGGGCTACGAGCAGTACTTC.